The 21 T cell receptor beta chains below were found in one sample sequenced in a study of cytomegalovirus exposure and HLA in healthy donors. PCR was performed using 60 Vbeta and 13 Jbeta primers. Generated by immunoSEQ multiplex PCR, the TCRdb table keeps only in-frame clones and is missing some. Here the sample spans around 130,000 clones, around 77% being singletons. Sequencing used PBMCs. The receptors were gathered from a man aged 50-60 years in good health and CMV-seronegative.

In DNA, the CDR3 is TGTGCCAGCAGCTTAGTGGCGGGACCCTACGAGCAGTACTTC. Translation: CASSLVAGPYEQYF. The V call is TRBV7-2, the J call TRBJ2-7; possibly TRBD2 for D (6 bases). The V gene's germline CDR1 is SGHTA and CDR2 FQGNSA. The CDR3 contains 14 residues. V was shortened by 1 base and J by 2 bases, with 9 bases between the two germline ends. The variable domain in full, with the rest retrieved from reference TRBV7-2 and TRBJ2-7, is GAGVSQSPSNKVTEKGKDVELRCDPISGHTALYWYRQSLGQGLEFLIYFQGNSAPDKSGLPSDRFSAERTGGSVSTLTIQRTQQEDSAVYLCASSLVAGPYEQYFGPGTRLTVT.

This clone has a handful of counts. This rearrangement joins TRBV25-1 to TRBJ2-5, with 8 bases identical to TRBD2. Germline V gene lookup returns CDR1 MGHDK and CDR2 SYGVNS. Trimming at V came to 1 base and at J to 2 bases, leaving 9 bases not matched to a gene. The CDR3 contains 17 residues. The CDR3 DNA reads as TGTGCCAGCAGTGAATCTCGGGGGGGTAGGAGTCAAGAGACCCAGTACTTC. This codes for CASSESRGGRSQETQYF.

The V call is TRBV5-1, the J call TRBJ2-1; TRBD1 agrees at 8 bases. The CDR3 has 15 amino acids. The V segment lost 0 bases and the J segment 8 bases; nucleotides outside the gene matches: 7. CDR1 and CDR2 from the germline V gene are SGHRS and YFSETQ. The CDR3 spells CASSLGQGTLDEQFF. The CDR3 DNA reads as TGCGCCAGCAGCTTGGGACAGGGGACCCTCGATGAGCAGTTCTTC.

The gene calls are TRBV21-1 and TRBJ2-3; the table's TRBD2 call for D was not verified on the DNA. TRBV21-1 is described as a pseudogene. The CDR3 spans 15 residues. The CDR3 here is CASSTMEGQTDTQYF. The CDR3 DNA reads TGTGCCAGCAGCACGATGGAGGGCCAAACAGATACGCAGTATTTT.

The V and J genes are TRBV10-2 and TRBJ2-5; no clear D gene. The CDR3 spans 13 residues. V dropped 2 bases and J dropped 0 bases, with 4 bases sitting between them. Looked up from germline, CDR1 is WSHSY and CDR2 is SAAADI. The CDR3 sequence: CASSEADQETQYF. The CDR3 region has the DNA TGCGCCAGCAGTGAGGCAGACCAAGAGACCCAGTACTTC.

This clone was detected only once. The rearrangement uses TRBV19 and TRBJ1-3; 9 nucleotides match TRBD1. Germline assignment: CDR1 LNHDA and CDR2 SQIVND (reference sequence). V lost 3 bases to trimming and J lost 4 bases; unmatched junction nucleotides: 7. The CDR3 is 16 amino acids. The CDR3 loop reads CASSMGTGSPGNTIYF. Written as DNA, the CDR3 is TGTGCCAGTAGTATGGGGACAGGGAGCCCCGGAAACACCATATATTTT.

The chain couples TRBV9 to TRBJ1-5; TRBD1 is a possible D gene (6 bases). Germline V gene data show CDR1 as SGDLS and CDR2 as YYNGEE. The CDR3 sequence is 15 residues long. V lost 2 bases to trimming and J lost 6 bases, with 15 bases between them. The chain's CDR3 is CASSVGTNSGQPQHF. CDR3 in DNA: TGTGCCAGCAGCGTCGGGACAAATTCGGGTCAGCCCCAGCATTTT.

The chain employs TRBV4-1 and TRBJ2-4; D gene unclear. CDR1 is MGHRA and CDR2 is YSYEKL in the germline V gene. CDR3 size: 15 residues. The V end was cut by 0 bases, the J end by 5 bases, with 11 bases between. CDR3 nucleotide sequence: TGCGCCAGCAGCCAAGAGGTGGCAGGCGAAAACATTCAGTACTTC. This translates into CASSQEVAGENIQYF.

This clone has a single count. The V gene is TRBV5-4, the J gene TRBJ2-5; 9 positions agree with TRBD2. V shed 2 bases, J shed 5 bases, and the junction held 10 bases outside the gene matches. Germline CDR1 reads SGHNT; CDR2 reads YYREEE (reference sequence). This CDR3 is built from 16 residues. Here the CDR3 reads CASSLTSGSGRETQYF. CDR3 coding DNA: TGTGCCAGCAGCTTAACAAGCGGGAGCGGGAGGGAGACCCAGTACTTC.

This rearrangement joins TRBV18 to TRBJ2-3; D perhaps matches TRBD2 (6 bases). The V gene lost 2 bases and the J gene lost 0 bases, with 9 bases spanning the gap. The CDR3 contains 15 residues. CDR1 is KGHSH and CDR2 is LQKENI in the germline V gene. In nucleotides, the CDR3 is TGTGCCAGCTCACCAGCGGGACCGAGCACAGATACGCAGTATTTT. This translates into CASSPAGPSTDTQYF.

The chain links TRBV11-1 to TRBJ2-6, with 7 bases fitting TRBD1. CDR3 length equals 16 residues. Trimming took 1 base from V and 4 from J; bases not matched to a gene: 4. Per the germline V gene, CDR1 is SGHAT and CDR2 is FQDESV (reference sequence). The CDR3 coding sequence is TGTGCCAGCAGCTTAGGAGACAGGGCGGGGGCCAACGTCCTGACTTTC. Translating it yields CASSLGDRAGANVLTF. Complete variable domain (other parts from reference TRBV11-1 and TRBJ2-6): EAEVAQSPRYKITEKSQAVAFWCDPISGHATLYWYRQILGQGPELLVQFQDESVVDDSQLPKDRFSAERLKGVDSTLKIQPAELGDSAMYLCASSLGDRAGANVLTFGAGSRLTVL.

This clone was detected once. The gene calls are TRBV28 and TRBJ1-1, with 12 bases identical to TRBD1. V was clipped by 6 bases and J by 4 bases; unmatched bases: 9. Germline V CDR1 and CDR2: MDHEN, SYDVKM. CDR3 length: 16 residues. The CDR3 loop is CASSTPGQGASTEAFF. The CDR3 DNA reads TGTGCCAGCAGCACACCGGGACAGGGGGCGAGCACTGAAGCTTTCTTT.

The rearrangement uses TRBV21-1 and TRBJ1-5; the listed D gene, TRBD1, was not tested against the DNA. TRBV21-1 is a pseudogene segment. The CDR3 has 15 amino acids. The CDR3 region has the DNA TGTGCCAGCAGCAAAGGAACAGATAGCAATCAGCCCCAGCATTTT. Translated: CASSKGTDSNQPQHF.

The chain carries TRBV10-3 and TRBJ2-1; D call uncertain. Germline assignment: CDR1 ENHRY and CDR2 SYGVKD. V lost 0 bases and J 6 bases, leaving 9 bases between the germline ends. The CDR3 contains 14 residues. CDR3 nucleotide sequence: TGTGCCATCAGTGAGTCTGGTCCGAGCAATGAGCAGTTCTTC. Amino acids: CAISESGPSNEQFF.

The chain carries TRBV5-1 and TRBJ2-3; 12 positions match TRBD2. J gave up 3 bases and V 8 bases, and 7 bases lay outside the gene matches. CDR1 SGHRS and CDR2 YFSETQ come from the germline V gene. The CDR3 is 15 residues long. The CDR3 bases are TGCGCCAGTCGACTAGCGGGAGAACGGACAGATACGCAGTATTTT. Translation: CASRLAGERTDTQYF.

The chain carries TRBV19 and TRBJ1-5; D not certain. V gave up 6 bases and J gave up 1 base, with 10 bases separating them. Germline V gene sequence: CDR1 LNHDA, CDR2 SQIVND (reference sequence). This CDR3 spans 14 amino acids. As DNA, the CDR3 is TGTGCCAGTAGCGCGGGTGGGAGCAATCAGCCCCAGCATTTT. Protein: CASSAGGSNQPQHF.

The chain carries TRBV7-2 and TRBJ2-5; D is possibly TRBD1 (6 bases). Per the germline V gene, CDR1 is SGHTA and CDR2 is FQGNSA. Trimming cost V 2 bases and J 4 bases, with 11 bases left between them. This CDR3 has 14 amino acids. DNA of the CDR3: TGTGCCAGCAGCTTAACAGGGTGGGGAGAGACCCAGTACTTC. This translates into CASSLTGWGETQYF.

J is TRBJ1-1 and V is TRBV29-1; possible D gene TRBD1, 5 bases. Trimming took off 7 bases at V and 1 base at J, with 10 bases between the two ends. The CDR3 consists of 12 residues. Germline loops: CDR1 SQVTM, CDR2 ANQGSEA. The CDR3 region is CSAGTWNTEAFF. CDR3 coding DNA: TGCAGCGCTGGGACTTGGAACACTGAAGCTTTCTTT.

This clone was detected only a few times. This chain joins TRBV7-2 and TRBJ1-3; possible D gene TRBD1, 5 bases. V was shortened by 2 bases and J by 4 bases, with 9 bases between the two germline ends. The CDR3 is 14 residues long. Germline loops: CDR1 SGHTA, CDR2 FQGNSA. CDR3 DNA: TGTGCCAGCAGCTTACCAGGGTCCGGAAACACCATATATTTT. It is translated as CASSLPGSGNTIYF.

The rearrangement links TRBV2 to TRBJ2-1; 10 positions match TRBD2. V dropped 4 bases and J dropped 7; count of bases not matched to a gene: 4. Germline CDR1 SNHLY, CDR2 FYNNEI. This CDR3 has 14 amino acids. The CDR3 nucleotides read TGTGCCAGCAGTGCACTAGCGGGAAGAAATGAGCAGTTCTTC. This gives the protein CASSALAGRNEQFF.

The chain joins TRBV27 to TRBJ1-4, with a weak D call TRBD1 (6 bases). CDR1 MNHEY and CDR2 SMNVEV come from the germline V gene (reference sequence). The CDR3 is 15 residues long. Trimming cost V 3 bases and J 7 bases, with 15 bases left between them. DNA for the CDR3: TGTGCCAGCAGTTTCGCGGGGGCGCGCGGTGAAAAACTGTTTTTT. Translation: CASSFAGARGEKLFF.